Each of the 27 T cell receptor beta chains below was sequenced from the same sample in a study of beta chain features in type 1 diabetes. The authors reverse transcribed all of the isolated RNA, so sequencing captured expressed TCRB transcripts. Profiling relied on immunoSEQ multiplex PCR, and the TCRdb table lists in-frame clones only, not all of them. The sample has around 310,000 clones, roughly 11% seen once; the top ten hold 0.015%. The specimen was naive CD4+ T cells from blood. All receptors come from a woman aged 25 to 39 in good health.

The gene calls are TRBV5-1 and TRBJ2-1; D perhaps matches TRBD1 (5 bases). Germline CDR1 is SGHRS and CDR2 is YFSETQ. The V end lost 6 bases, the J end lost 7 bases, and 20 bases lay between the germline ends. The CDR3 extends over 15 amino acids. As DNA, the CDR3 is TGCGCCAGCATCGATGGGGCCGGTTACGGGAATGAGCAGTTCTTC. It translates to CASIDGAGYGNEQFF.

This chain connects TRBV29-1 to TRBJ1-6, with a tentative D call TRBD1 (5 bases). V was pared by 1 base and J by 15 bases, with 22 bases between. The CDR3 runs 15 residues. In germline, CDR1 is SQVTM, CDR2 ANQGSEA. The CDR3 region is CSVEVSGAGGGLLHF. CDR3 nucleotide sequence: TGCAGCGTTGAAGTGTCCGGGGCCGGGGGAGGACTCCTCCACTTT.

The CDR3 nucleotides are TGTGCCAGCAGTGAAAGGCGCGGGACCCACGAGCAGTACTTC. Protein: CASSERRGTHEQYF. The chain has TRBV2 and TRBJ2-7; tentative D call: TRBD2 (6 bases). Germline V lookup: CDR1 SNHLY, CDR2 FYNNEI. V was trimmed by 2 bases and J by 5 bases, leaving 13 bases between them. The CDR3 runs to 14 residues.

This rearrangement joins TRBV5-1 to TRBJ2-1; 15 positions match TRBD2. Germline loops: CDR1 SGHRS, CDR2 YFSETQ. The CDR3 is made up of 17 amino acids. With V trimmed by 4 bases and J by 5 bases, 7 bases remained unmatched. The CDR3: CASSLQGLAGGNNEQFF. Written as DNA, the CDR3 is TGCGCCAGCAGCCTCCAGGGACTAGCGGGAGGCAACAATGAGCAGTTCTTC.

V and J are TRBV6-5 and TRBJ2-7; 7 positions match TRBD1. After removal of 0 bases from V and 6 bases from J, the junction contained 5 bases not matched to a gene. CDR1 and CDR2 (germline): MNHEY, SVGAGI. The CDR3 consists of 14 residues. CDR3 sequence reads: CASSYSGGRGEQYF. CDR3 DNA sequence: TGTGCCAGCAGTTACTCAGGGGGCAGGGGCGAGCAGTACTTC.

The genes are TRBV7-8 and TRBJ2-1; 11 bases are shared with TRBD2. Germline assignment: CDR1 SGHVS and CDR2 FQNEAQ. The V segment lost 3 bases and the J segment 4 bases; nucleotides outside the gene matches: 5. The CDR3 consists of 16 residues. In DNA, the CDR3 is TGTGCCAGCAGCTTCGCCAGGACTAGCGGGTACAATGAGCAGTTCTTC. It specifies CASSFARTSGYNEQFF.

The rearrangement joins TRBV18 to TRBJ2-7; D may be TRBD1 (6 bases). The germline CDR1 and CDR2 sequences are KGHSH and LQKENI. Trimming shortened V by 3 bases and J by 7 bases, and 16 bases separated the two germline ends. The CDR3 runs to 14 residues. CDR3 in DNA: TGTGCCAGCTCACCCGGTACAGGGACGGAGGAGCAGTACTTC. Protein sequence: CASSPGTGTEEQYF.

V gene TRBV19 combines with J gene TRBJ2-1; possible D gene TRBD2, 6 bases. V shed 6 bases and J shed 1 base, with 13 bases lying between them. The CDR3 totals 15 residues. CDR1 and CDR2 (germline): LNHDA, SQIVND (reference sequence). The CDR3: CASSAGGRSYNEQFF. The CDR3 bases are TGTGCCAGTAGCGCCGGAGGGAGGTCCTACAATGAGCAGTTCTTC.

This clone appeared a few times. The chain has TRBV29-1 and TRBJ1-3; 7 bases are a match to TRBD1. CDR1 is SQVTM and CDR2 is ANQGSEA in the germline V gene. The CDR3 is made up of 18 amino acids. The V gene end was trimmed by 5 bases and the J gene end by 0 bases; junction bases not matched to a gene: 16. The DNA of the CDR3 is TGCAGCGTTAGCCAGGGGGAATCGACCCTTTACTCTGGAAACACCATATATTTT. Protein: CSVSQGESTLYSGNTIYF.

The chain carries TRBV5-6 and TRBJ1-1; possibly TRBD1 for D (6 bases). Trimming left V 1 base short and J 3 bases short, with 13 bases between. Germline assignment: CDR1 SGHDT and CDR2 YYEEEE. The CDR3 covers 15 residues. CDR3 bases: TGTGCCAGCAGCTTGTGGACAGCAAGCCACACTGAAGCTTTCTTT. Translation gives CASSLWTASHTEAFF.

This chain links TRBV30 with TRBJ2-5; a weak D match, TRBD2 (6 bases). The V gene lost 5 bases and the J gene lost 1 base, with 11 bases spanning the gap. This CDR3 contains 13 residues. In germline, CDR1 is GTSNPN, CDR2 SVGIG (reference sequence). The CDR3 coding sequence is TGTGCCTGGGGGAGGTGGTTCCAAGAGACCCAGTACTTC. The encoded protein is CAWGRWFQETQYF.

The chain is built from TRBV18 and TRBJ2-1; 7 bases agree with TRBD2. The J segment lost 5 bases and the V segment lost 2 bases, leaving 9 bases of the junction unmatched. The CDR3 spans 16 residues. Per the germline V gene, CDR1 is KGHSH and CDR2 is LQKENI. The CDR3: CASSPSVGGLNNEQFF. The CDR3, as DNA: TGTGCCAGCTCACCATCGGTGGGAGGGCTCAACAATGAGCAGTTCTTC.

The chain has TRBV11-2 and TRBJ2-1; possibly TRBD1 for D (5 bases). Trimming cost V 4 bases and J 3 bases, with 13 bases left between them. This CDR3 has 15 residues. Germline V gives CDR1 SGHAT, CDR2 FQNNGV. The CDR3 region has the DNA TGTGCCAGCAGCTCCGACGGTGACAGCTACAATGAGCAGTTCTTC. Amino acid sequence: CASSSDGDSYNEQFF. Full variable domain (missing parts from reference TRBV11-2 and TRBJ2-1): EAGVAQSPRYKIIEKRQSVAFWCNPISGHATLYWYQQILGQGPKLLIQFQNNGVVDDSQLPKDRFSAERLKGVDSTLKIQPAKLEDSAVYLCASSSDGDSYNEQFFGPGTRLTVL.

This clone was observed a handful of times. The chain recombines TRBV29-1 with TRBJ2-2; possible D gene TRBD1, 6 bases. The germline V and J ends were trimmed by 5 bases and 2 bases, with 12 bases remaining between them. The length of the CDR3 is 14 residues. Germline V CDR1 and CDR2: SQVTM, ANQGSEA. CDR3 nucleotide sequence: TGCAGCGTTATCAGGGGCTTTAACACCGGGGAGCTGTTTTTT. It encodes CSVIRGFNTGELFF.

V usage is TRBV5-1 and J usage is TRBJ2-7; the match to TRBD2 covers 9 bases. This CDR3 contains 17 residues. J was trimmed by 2 bases and V by 0 bases; bases with no gene match: 9. Germline assignment: CDR1 SGHRS and CDR2 YFSETQ. This CDR3 is CASSLEISGSYTYEQYF. The CDR3 coding sequence is TGCGCCAGCAGCTTGGAAATTAGCGGGAGTTATACCTACGAGCAGTACTTC.

V gene TRBV9 combines with J gene TRBJ2-5, with D tentatively TRBD1 (5 bases). Looked up from germline, CDR1 is SGDLS and CDR2 is YYNGEE. Trimming left V 4 bases short and J 0 bases short, with 13 bases between. The CDR3 loop spans 15 amino acids. CDR3 sequence (DNA): TGTGCCAGCAGCAGGGGTACTGGGAACCAAGAGACCCAGTACTTC. Its translation: CASSRGTGNQETQYF.

This clone has just a few counts. The chain combines TRBV7-9 with TRBJ2-3, with 11 bases aligning to TRBD1. CDR3 size: 14 residues. V lost 1 base, J lost 7 bases, and 1 base stayed unmatched. Germline CDR1 SEHNR, CDR2 FQNEAQ (reference sequence). The chain's CDR3 is CASSLGTGGHTQYF. The CDR3 DNA reads as TGTGCCAGCAGCTTAGGGACAGGGGGCCATACGCAGTATTTT.

In its sample, this clone was seen a few times. The V call is TRBV25-1, the J call TRBJ2-3; 10 nucleotides agree with TRBD1. Trimming removed 6 bases from V and 1 base from J; junction bases left unmatched: 7. The length of the CDR3 is 16 residues. Germline-derived CDR1 and CDR2 are MGHDK and SYGVNS. As DNA, the CDR3 is TGTGCCAGCAGAGCAACGACAGGGGGCGGCACAGATACGCAGTATTTT. Translated, it gives CASRATTGGGTDTQYF.

With regard to this clone: The junction departs from the called germline gene at one end, perhaps through a read error. The CDR3 DNA sequence: TGTGCTAGCAGCCCGGGACTAGTTCAAGAGACCCAGTACTTC. This codes for CASSPGLVQETQYF. The V gene is TRBV7-7, the J gene TRBJ2-5; 8 nucleotides line up with TRBD2. The germline V gene encodes CDR1 SSHAT and CDR2 FNYEAQ (reference sequence). The CDR3 extends over 14 amino acids.

This clone was detected a few times. This sequence joins TRBV10-3 and TRBJ1-3; 7 bases map to TRBD1. V lost 4 bases and J lost 4; bases outside the gene matches: 10. CDR3 length: 16 residues. Germline V gene lookup returns CDR1 ENHRY and CDR2 SYGVKD. The CDR3 protein is CAISGETGTAGNTIYF. In DNA, the CDR3 is TGTGCCATCAGTGGGGAGACAGGGACTGCCGGAAACACCATATATTTT.

The sample holds a few counts of this clone. The chain carries TRBV4-2 and TRBJ2-5; TRBD1 matches at 8 bases. The CDR3 is 15 amino acids. The germline V gene encodes CDR1 LGHNA and CDR2 YNFKEQ. The junction had 5 bases not matched to a gene; V was cut back by 0 bases and J by 5 bases. The CDR3 DNA reads as TGTGCCAGCAGCCAAGAGAGGACAGGGTGGGAGACCCAGTACTTC. The encoded protein is CASSQERTGWETQYF.

This clone appeared a few times. The same CDR3 arises from other DNA sequences in this sample as well. The chain has TRBV9 and TRBJ2-1; 10 bases are a match to TRBD2. J lost 7 bases, V lost 2 bases, and 6 bases had no gene match. The CDR3 contains 15 residues. The germline gives CDR1 SGDLS, CDR2 YYNGEE. CDR3 in DNA: TGTGCCAGCAGCGTGGTTAGCGGGAGGCTAAATGAGCAGTTCTTC. The encoded protein is CASSVVSGRLNEQFF.

The CDR3 sequence is CASSLAGIYGYTF. DNA of the CDR3: TGTGCCAGCAGCTTAGCCGGGATCTATGGCTACACCTTC. J is TRBJ1-2 and V is TRBV7-9; D is unclear. V lost 0 bases, J lost 4 bases, and 6 bases lay in between. The CDR3 length is 13 residues. CDR1 and CDR2 from the germline V gene are SEHNR and FQNEAQ (reference sequence).

V usage is TRBV25-1 and J usage is TRBJ2-4; TRBD2 agrees at 8 bases. V shed 3 bases, J shed 7 bases, and the junction held 8 bases outside the gene matches. CDR1 is MGHDK and CDR2 is SYGVNS in the germline V gene. This CDR3 comprises 15 residues. The CDR3 region has the DNA TGTGCCAGCAGTGACCCCGGGACTAGGAGGAACATTCAGTACTTC. Translation: CASSDPGTRRNIQYF.

This chain connects TRBV18 to TRBJ1-1; TRBD1 matches 8 bases. V shed 6 bases and J 0 bases; nucleotides not matched to a gene: 3. This CDR3 region has 14 residues. Germline assignment: CDR1 KGHSH and CDR2 LQKENI. For the CDR3, the DNA is TGTGCCAGCTCCCAGGGGGCGATGAACACTGAAGCTTTCTTT. It yields the protein CASSQGAMNTEAFF.

A few counts support this clone. The chain employs TRBV7-9 and TRBJ2-5; TRBD2 is a possible D gene (6 bases). Germline V gene lookup returns CDR1 SEHNR and CDR2 FQNEAQ (reference sequence). V dropped 6 bases and J dropped 2 bases, with 13 bases sitting between them. The CDR3 runs to 14 residues. The CDR3 nucleotides read TGTGCCAGCAGACCGTTAGCGGTTCAAGAGACCCAGTACTTC. This encodes CASRPLAVQETQYF.

CDR3 region: CASSGTAEPQHF. The CDR3 region has the DNA TGTGCCAGCTCGGGGACAGCGGAGCCCCAGCATTTT. V and J are TRBV18 and TRBJ1-5, with 7 bases aligning to TRBD1. Germline CDR1 KGHSH, CDR2 LQKENI. After removal of 6 bases from V and 8 bases from J, the junction contained 4 bases not matched to a gene. This CDR3 comprises 12 residues.